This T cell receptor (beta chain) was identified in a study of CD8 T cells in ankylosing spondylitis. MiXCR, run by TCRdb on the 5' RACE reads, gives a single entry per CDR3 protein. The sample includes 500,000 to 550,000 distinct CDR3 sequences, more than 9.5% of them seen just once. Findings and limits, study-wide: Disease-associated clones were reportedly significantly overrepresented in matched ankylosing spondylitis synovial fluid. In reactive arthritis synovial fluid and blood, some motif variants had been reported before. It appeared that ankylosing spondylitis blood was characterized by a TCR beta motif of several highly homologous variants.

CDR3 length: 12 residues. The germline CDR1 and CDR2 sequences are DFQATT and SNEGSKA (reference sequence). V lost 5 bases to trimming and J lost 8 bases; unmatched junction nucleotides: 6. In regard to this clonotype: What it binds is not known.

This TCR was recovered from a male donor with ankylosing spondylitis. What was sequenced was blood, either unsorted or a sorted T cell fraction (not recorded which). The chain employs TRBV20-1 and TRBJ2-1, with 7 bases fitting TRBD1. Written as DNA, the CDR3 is TGCAGTGCTGCAGACAGGGTGGATGAGCAGTTCTTC. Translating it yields CSAADRVDEQFF.